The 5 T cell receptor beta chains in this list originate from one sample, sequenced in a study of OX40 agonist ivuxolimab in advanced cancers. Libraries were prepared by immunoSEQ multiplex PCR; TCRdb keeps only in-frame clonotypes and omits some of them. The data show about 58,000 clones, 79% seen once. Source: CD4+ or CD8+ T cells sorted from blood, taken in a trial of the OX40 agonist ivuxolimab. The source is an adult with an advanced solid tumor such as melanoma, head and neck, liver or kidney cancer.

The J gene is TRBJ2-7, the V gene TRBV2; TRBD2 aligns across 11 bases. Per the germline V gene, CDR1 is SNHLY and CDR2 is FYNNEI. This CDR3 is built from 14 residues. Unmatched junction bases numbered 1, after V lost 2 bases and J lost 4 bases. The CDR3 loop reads CASSESSGRYEQYF. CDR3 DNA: TGTGCCAGCAGTGAATCTAGCGGGAGGTACGAGCAGTACTTC.

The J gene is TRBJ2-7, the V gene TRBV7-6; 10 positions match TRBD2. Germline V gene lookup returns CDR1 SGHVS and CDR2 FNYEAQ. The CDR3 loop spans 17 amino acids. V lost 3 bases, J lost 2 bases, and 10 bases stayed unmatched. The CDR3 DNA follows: TGTGCCAGCAGCTTGCGGGGAGGAGCGGGAGGGCCCTACGAGCAGTACTTC. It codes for CASSLRGGAGGPYEQYF.

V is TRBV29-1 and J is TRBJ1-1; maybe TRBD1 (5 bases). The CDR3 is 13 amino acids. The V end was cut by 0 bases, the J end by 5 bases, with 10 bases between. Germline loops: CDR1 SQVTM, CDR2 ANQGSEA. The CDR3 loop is CSVEDTRGTEAFF. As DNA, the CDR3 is TGCAGCGTTGAAGATACAAGGGGAACTGAAGCTTTCTTT. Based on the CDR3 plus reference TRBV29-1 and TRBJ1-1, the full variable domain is SAVISQKPSRDICQRGTSLTIQCQVDSQVTMMFWYRQQPGQSLTLIATANQGSEATYESGFVIDKFPISRPNLTFSTLTVSNMSPEDSSIYLCSVEDTRGTEAFFGQGTRLTVV.

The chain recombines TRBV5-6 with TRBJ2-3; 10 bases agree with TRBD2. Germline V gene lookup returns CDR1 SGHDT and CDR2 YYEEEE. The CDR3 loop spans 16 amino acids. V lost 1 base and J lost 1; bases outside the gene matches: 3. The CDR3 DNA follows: TGTGCCAGCAGCTTGCGGAGCGGGGGGGGCACAGATACGCAGTATTTT. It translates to CASSLRSGGGTDTQYF.

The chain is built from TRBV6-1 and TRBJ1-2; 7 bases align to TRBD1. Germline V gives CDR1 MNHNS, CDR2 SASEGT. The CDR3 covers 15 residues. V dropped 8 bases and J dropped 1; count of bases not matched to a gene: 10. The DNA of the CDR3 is TGTGCCAGCGCATCCACAGGGGACCTTAACTATGGCTACACCTTC. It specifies CASASTGDLNYGYTF.